These T cell receptor beta chains were read from a single sample in a study of T cell responses to AZD1222 COVID-19 vaccine. The data were produced by immunoSEQ multiplex PCR, yet TCRdb's version contains in-frame clones alone and is incomplete. This repertoire shows about 130,000 clones, about 93% found once; its top ten account for 0.9% to 0.95%. This specimen consisted of peripheral blood, obtained on day 0 of AZD1222 vaccination. The source is an adult in good health. Each CDR3 is given with its conserved first and last residue. Fields, in order: clone size, J gene, V gene, CDR3 protein. Only part of the rows carry a size: once, few, many, or a class if the clone is expanded.

clone_size: -; j_call: TRBJ2-2; v_call: TRBV2; cdr3_aa: CASNGQGAYTGELFF
clone_size: -; j_call: TRBJ1-4; v_call: TRBV12-3/TRBV12-4; cdr3_aa: CASSSEGEKLFF
clone_size: -; j_call: TRBJ2-7; v_call: TRBV3-1/TRBV3-2; cdr3_aa: CASSPPPLGQGSSYEQYF
clone_size: -; j_call: TRBJ1-6; v_call: TRBV5-5; cdr3_aa: CASSTRDGGNSPLHF
clone_size: -; j_call: TRBJ2-4; v_call: TRBV2; cdr3_aa: CASKMGSGIQYF
clone_size: -; j_call: TRBJ2-7; v_call: TRBV11-2; cdr3_aa: CASSLKIQGAWEQYF
clone_size: -; j_call: TRBJ1-1; v_call: TRBV6-5; cdr3_aa: CASKYPTLNTEAFF
clone_size: -; j_call: TRBJ2-2; v_call: TRBV7-3; cdr3_aa: CASSPTRSGELFF
clone_size: -; j_call: TRBJ1-2; v_call: TRBV5-1; cdr3_aa: CASSQTPATGDYGYTF
clone_size: -; j_call: TRBJ1-2; v_call: TRBV30; cdr3_aa: CAWSSGGFGYTF
clone_size: -; j_call: TRBJ2-2; v_call: TRBV25-1; cdr3_aa: CASRENRGTANTGELFF
clone_size: -; j_call: TRBJ2-2; v_call: TRBV5-1; cdr3_aa: CASSFIMNTGELFF
clone_size: -; j_call: TRBJ2-5; v_call: TRBV4-2; cdr3_aa: CASSQGTSGGQETQYF
clone_size: -; j_call: TRBJ2-2; v_call: TRBV14; cdr3_aa: CASSQVPANTGELFF
clone_size: -; j_call: TRBJ2-1; v_call: TRBV10-3; cdr3_aa: CAISESKGGTREQFF
clone_size: -; j_call: TRBJ1-3; v_call: TRBV5-1; cdr3_aa: CASSLRPTGNTIYF
clone_size: -; j_call: TRBJ1-6; v_call: TRBV19; cdr3_aa: CASREMTGPRGPLHF
clone_size: -; j_call: TRBJ1-6; v_call: TRBV15; cdr3_aa: CATSRDWKWGWSPLHF
clone_size: -; j_call: TRBJ2-1; v_call: TRBV5-4; cdr3_aa: CASSGGTPSSYNEQFF
clone_size: -; j_call: TRBJ2-1; v_call: TRBV11-3; cdr3_aa: CASSLGQGTYNEQFF
clone_size: once; j_call: TRBJ1-5; v_call: TRBV7-8; cdr3_aa: CASSLTRPGVANYSNQPQHF
clone_size: -; j_call: TRBJ1-1; v_call: TRBV7-9; cdr3_aa: CASSPSGVPSAFF
clone_size: -; j_call: TRBJ2-2; v_call: TRBV27; cdr3_aa: CASRTGETGELFF
clone_size: -; j_call: TRBJ1-2; v_call: TRBV6-5; cdr3_aa: CASRLRVEGYYGYTF
clone_size: -; j_call: TRBJ1-1; v_call: TRBV3-1/TRBV3-2; cdr3_aa: CASSHEGGGAFF
clone_size: -; j_call: TRBJ2-1; v_call: TRBV7-6; cdr3_aa: CASSLDGHEQFF
clone_size: -; j_call: TRBJ2-2; v_call: TRBV11-3; cdr3_aa: CASSPSGPNTGELFF
clone_size: -; j_call: TRBJ2-7; v_call: TRBV6-5; cdr3_aa: CASSYLGGEQYF
clone_size: -; j_call: TRBJ2-1; v_call: TRBV3-1/TRBV3-2; cdr3_aa: CASSSLDRGYLNEQFF
clone_size: -; j_call: TRBJ1-4; v_call: TRBV7-9; cdr3_aa: CASSLGGGSGWEKLFF